The text below deals with one T cell receptor beta chain. Germline V gene sequence: CDR1 LNHDA, CDR2 SQIVND (reference sequence). V shed 5 bases and J shed 0 bases, with 11 bases lying between them. The CDR3 runs 15 residues. This sample's time point: patch test 3, about 24 weeks after DPC sensitization. Treatment meaning: therapeutic diphenylcyclopropenone sensitization with weekly scalp DPC. This entry comes from a study of human T cells and chemical hapten exposure. TCRdb fed the RACE reads into MiXCR, producing one record per CDR3 protein. Here the sample spans fewer than 200,000 distinct CDR3 sequences, around a quarter being singletons.

This TCR derives from a woman younger than 30 with alopecia areata. Some clones in this sample may be carry-over from other donors' samples. The chain employs TRBV19 and TRBJ1-5, with D possibly TRBD1 on 5 matching bases. This sample comprised whole blood, obtained in connection with sensitization to the hapten diphenylcyclopropenone (DPC). CDR3 coding DNA: TGTGCCAGTAGTGGGGACCCAAATAGCAATCAGCCCCAGCATTTT. Its protein product is CASSGDPNSNQPQHF.